The sequence of this TCR beta chain was determined in a study of shared clonotypes between healthy human individuals. Study-wide context: Those who served as donors were a couple of women and a few men between the ages of 18 and 49. CD8 memory received one plate per donor, CD8 naive two, CD4 memory three and CD4 naive three.

Study observations and caveats: Estimated clonotype richness was generally higher in naive than memory subsets. Generation of non-shared clonotypes was less probable than generation of clonotypes shared by all four donors.

CD45RO-negative cells were positively selected for CCR7, leaving out terminally differentiated effector memory CD45RA+ cells. Turning to this clone: Its antigen is unknown.

The germline V and J ends were trimmed by 5 bases and 4 bases, with 8 bases remaining between them. Germline V gives CDR1 LNHDA, CDR2 SQIVND (reference sequence). This CDR3 spans 12 amino acids. Using immunoSEQ multiplex PCR, the repertoire was profiled, and TCRdb retains in-frame clones only, with some absent. Found here are about 2,100,000 clones, around 93% of them singletons; the top ten hold more than 1.5%. The sequencing sample was made of naive CD8+ T cells from PBMCs. The chain employs TRBV19 and TRBJ1-2; D unresolved. The receptor was isolated from a young man in good health. Some clones in this sample may be carry-over from other donors' samples. The CDR3 loop reads CASSQDRYGYTF. The CDR3 DNA follows: TGTGCCAGTAGTCAAGACCGCTATGGCTACACCTTC.